The 17 T cell receptor beta chains below come from one sample, sequenced in a study of shared clonotypes between healthy human individuals. Clones were read by immunoSEQ multiplex PCR, and TCRdb kept only the in-frame ones, dropping some. Of under 600,000 clones listed, roughly 97% are singletons. The sequencing sample was made of naive CD4+ T cells sorted from blood. Subset in this sample: CD45RA+ positively selected. The origin of the receptors is a young woman in good health.

The chain is built from TRBV4-1 and TRBJ1-2; no clear D. Trimming stripped 3 bases from V and 3 bases from J, with 14 bases between. The germline V gene encodes CDR1 MGHRA and CDR2 YSYEKL. The CDR3 sequence is 15 residues long. The CDR3 DNA is TGCGCCAGCAGCCACCCCGCTGTCGGGGACTATGGCTACACCTTC. Residues: CASSHPAVGDYGYTF.

This clone was seen just once. The rearrangement uses TRBV28 and TRBJ2-3, with 7 nucleotides matching TRBD2. V was pared by 6 bases and J by 6 bases, with 9 bases of the junction left unmatched. Germline CDR1 and CDR2: MDHEN and SYDVKM. CDR3 length equals 14 residues. The CDR3 bases are TGTGCCAGCAGGAGAGCAGGGCGGGGGGATACGCAGTATTTT. Encoded protein: CASRRAGRGDTQYF.

The chain has TRBV28 and TRBJ2-7; 12 positions agree with TRBD2. V was clipped by 7 bases and J by 3 bases; unmatched bases: 10. The CDR3 runs 16 residues. The germline gives CDR1 MDHEN, CDR2 SYDVKM. Here the CDR3 reads CASKGLAGEILYEQYF. The DNA for the CDR3 is TGTGCCAGCAAGGGACTAGCGGGCGAGATCCTCTACGAGCAGTACTTC.

The CDR3 DNA sequence: TGTGCCAGTAGTAGGGGACAGGTGAAAGCCTACGAGCAGTACTTC. Translating gives CASSRGQVKAYEQYF. This sequence joins TRBV19 and TRBJ2-7; 8 bases are a match to TRBD1. CDR3 length equals 15 residues. With 4 bases clipped from V and 2 bases from J, the junction kept 7 bases outside the gene matches. Germline V gene data show CDR1 as LNHDA and CDR2 as SQIVND (reference sequence). Full variable domain (remainder filled in from reference TRBV19 and TRBJ2-7): DGGITQSPKYLFRKEGQNVTLSCEQNLNHDAMYWYRQDPGQGLRLIYYSQIVNDFQKGDIAEGYSVSREKKESFPLTVTSAQKNPTAFYLCASSRGQVKAYEQYFGPGTRLTVT.

The chain uses TRBV10-1 and TRBJ2-3, with D perhaps given as TRBD1 or TRBD2 (6 bases each). V was pared by 6 bases and J by 6 bases, with 19 bases between. Germline-derived CDR1 and CDR2 are WNHNN and SYGVQD (reference sequence). CDR3 length: 15 amino acids. The CDR3 is CASSEGGLESDTQYF. CDR3 coding DNA: TGCGCCAGCAGCGAGGGGGGACTGGAGTCGGATACGCAGTATTTT.

V is TRBV7-2 and J is TRBJ2-7; D is unresolved. This CDR3 comprises 12 residues. Per germline, CDR1 SGHTA and CDR2 FQGNSA. V was cut by 5 bases and J by 7 bases, with 12 bases left in between. The CDR3 reads CASSRTTGEQYF. DNA of the CDR3: TGTGCCAGCAGCCGGACCACGGGTGAGCAGTACTTC.

V and J are TRBV11-1 and TRBJ2-4; either TRBD1 or TRBD2 may fit D (7 bases each). Germline CDR1 reads SGHAT; CDR2 reads FQDESV (reference sequence). The ends were cut back, 4 bases at V and 9 bases at J, with 22 bases in the middle. CDR3 length: 16 amino acids. Here the CDR3 DNA reads TGTGCCAGCAGCTCGAGCGGGACAGTCGCGGAGGGCATTCAGTACTTC. It translates to CASSSSGTVAEGIQYF.

The rearrangement joins TRBV28 to TRBJ2-5, with D tentatively TRBD2 (6 bases). From germline, CDR1 is MDHEN and CDR2 SYDVKM. Trimming took 1 base from V and 5 from J, leaving 23 bases between them. The CDR3 is 18 residues long. The CDR3 spells CASSLSELGLVGGETQYF. Here the CDR3 DNA reads TGTGCCAGCAGTTTATCAGAGCTCGGTTTGGTTGGAGGGGAGACCCAGTACTTC.

This sequence joins TRBV4-1 and TRBJ1-2, with 8 nucleotides matching TRBD1. Trimming at V came to 3 bases and at J to 3 bases, leaving 6 bases not matched to a gene. Germline V gives CDR1 MGHRA, CDR2 YSYEKL. This CDR3 spans 15 amino acids. CDR3 protein: CASSHRQGLYYGYTF. DNA of the CDR3: TGCGCCAGCAGCCACAGACAGGGGCTCTACTATGGCTACACCTTC.

The gene calls are TRBV27 and TRBJ2-3, with a weak D call TRBD2 (6 bases). CDR1 and CDR2 from the germline V gene are MNHEY and SMNVEV (reference sequence). Deletions cut 5 bases from V and 0 bases from J, with 15 bases between. This CDR3 is built from 16 residues. The CDR3 nucleotides are TGTGCCAGCAGTAGGGGTATAGCGGCTAGCACAGATACGCAGTATTTT. Translated: CASSRGIAASTDTQYF.

The chain uses TRBV5-1 and TRBJ2-3; D is unclear. Germline CDR1 SGHRS, CDR2 YFSETQ. CDR3 length: 16 amino acids. Trimming pared 0 bases from V and 3 bases from J, leaving 14 bases between. This CDR3 reads CASSLAPRRGTDTQYF. CDR3 nucleotides: TGCGCCAGCAGCTTGGCCCCCCGCCGTGGGACAGATACGCAGTATTTT.

This sequence joins TRBV7-9 and TRBJ1-3; D is unresolved. The CDR3 loop spans 12 amino acids. The germline V gene has CDR1 SEHNR and CDR2 FQNEAQ (reference sequence). V was clipped by 7 bases and J by 0 bases, with 4 bases between them. CDR3 protein: CASTSSGNTIYF. In DNA, the CDR3 is TGTGCCAGCACTAGCTCTGGAAACACCATATATTTT.

The chain links TRBV6-5 to TRBJ2-2; D remains ambiguous. From germline, CDR1 is MNHEY and CDR2 SVGAGI. The V and J ends lost 2 bases and 3 bases respectively, with 4 bases between them. The CDR3 loop spans 13 amino acids. The CDR3 here is CASSYDYTGELFF. In DNA, the CDR3 is TGTGCCAGCAGTTACGACTACACCGGGGAGCTGTTTTTT.

V gene TRBV5-1 combines with J gene TRBJ2-7; 7 bases map to TRBD2. Losses at the gene ends were 4 bases for V and 5 bases for J; bases not matched to a gene: 12. Germline CDR1 is SGHRS and CDR2 is YFSETQ. The CDR3 consists of 15 residues. CDR3 region: CASSTGPAGDNEQYF. The CDR3 region has the DNA TGCGCCAGCAGCACCGGCCCCGCGGGAGATAACGAGCAGTACTTC.

The V gene is TRBV5-6, the J gene TRBJ1-3, with D unresolved. From germline, CDR1 is SGHDT and CDR2 YYEEEE. The CDR3 has 15 residues. V was shortened by 0 bases and J by 0 bases, with 7 bases between the two germline ends. Written as DNA, the CDR3 is TGTGCCAGCAGCTTGGACTACAACTCTGGAAACACCATATATTTT. Protein sequence: CASSLDYNSGNTIYF.

The rearrangement joins TRBV6-1 to TRBJ1-1; D unclear. The germline V gene has CDR1 MNHNS and CDR2 SASEGT. The CDR3 totals 13 residues. With 3 bases removed from V and 1 base from J, the gap between germline ends came to 6 bases. CDR3 DNA: TGTGCCAGCAGTGATTTAGGGAACACTGAAGCTTTCTTT. Amino acids: CASSDLGNTEAFF.

The chain combines TRBV19 with TRBJ2-1, with D unresolved. Trimming stripped 4 bases from V and 4 bases from J, with 5 bases between. This CDR3 spans 12 amino acids. The germline CDR1 and CDR2 sequences are LNHDA and SQIVND (reference sequence). CDR3 sequence: CASSTQYNEQFF. The CDR3 region has the DNA TGTGCCAGTAGTACCCAATACAATGAGCAGTTCTTC. Variable domain in full (rest from reference TRBV19 and TRBJ2-1): DGGITQSPKYLFRKEGQNVTLSCEQNLNHDAMYWYRQDPGQGLRLIYYSQIVNDFQKGDIAEGYSVSREKKESFPLTVTSAQKNPTAFYLCASSTQYNEQFFGPGTRLTVL.